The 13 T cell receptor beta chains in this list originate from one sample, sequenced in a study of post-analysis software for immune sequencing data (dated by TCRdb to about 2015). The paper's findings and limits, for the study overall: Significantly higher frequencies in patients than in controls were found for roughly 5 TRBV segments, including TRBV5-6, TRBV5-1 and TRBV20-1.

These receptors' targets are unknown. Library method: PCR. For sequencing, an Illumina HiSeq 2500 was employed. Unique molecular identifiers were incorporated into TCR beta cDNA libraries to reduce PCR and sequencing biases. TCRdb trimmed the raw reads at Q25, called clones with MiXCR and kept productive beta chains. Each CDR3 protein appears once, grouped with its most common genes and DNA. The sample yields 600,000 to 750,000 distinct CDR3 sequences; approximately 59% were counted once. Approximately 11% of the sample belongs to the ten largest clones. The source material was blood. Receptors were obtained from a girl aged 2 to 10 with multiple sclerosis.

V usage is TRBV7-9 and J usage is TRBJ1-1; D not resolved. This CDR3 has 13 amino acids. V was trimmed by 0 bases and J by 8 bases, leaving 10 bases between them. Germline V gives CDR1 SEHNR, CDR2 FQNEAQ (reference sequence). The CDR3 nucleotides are TGTGCCAGCAGCTTAGCGCGGATCCCGGAAGCTTTCTTT. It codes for CASSLARIPEAFF. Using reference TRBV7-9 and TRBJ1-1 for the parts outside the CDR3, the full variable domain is DTGVSQNPRHKITKRGQNVTFRCDPISEHNRLYWYRQTLGQGPEFLTYFQNEAQLEKSRLLSDRFSAERPKGSFSTLEIQRTEQGDSAMYLCASSLARIPEAFFGQGTRLTVV.

The CDR3 region is CSVGKGWGTDTQYF. CDR3 bases: TGCAGCGTTGGGAAGGGATGGGGCACAGATACGCAGTATTTT. V gene TRBV29-1 combines with J gene TRBJ2-3; unclear D gene. Germline assignment: CDR1 SQVTM and CDR2 ANQGSEA. The V end lost 4 bases, the J end lost 1 base, and 12 bases lay between the germline ends. This CDR3 spans 14 amino acids.

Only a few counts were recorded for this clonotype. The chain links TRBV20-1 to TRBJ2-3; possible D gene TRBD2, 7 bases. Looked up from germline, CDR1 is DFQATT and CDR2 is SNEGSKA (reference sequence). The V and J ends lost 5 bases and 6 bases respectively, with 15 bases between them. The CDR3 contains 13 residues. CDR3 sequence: CSAGGGVLDTQYF. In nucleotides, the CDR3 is TGCAGTGCTGGAGGGGGGGTCTTGGATACGCAGTATTTT.

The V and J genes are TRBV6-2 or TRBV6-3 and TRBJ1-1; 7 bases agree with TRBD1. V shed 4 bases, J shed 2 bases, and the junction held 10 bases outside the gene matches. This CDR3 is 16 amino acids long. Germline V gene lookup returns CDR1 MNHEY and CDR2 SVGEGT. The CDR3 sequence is CASSSGGRVENTEAFF. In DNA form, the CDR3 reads TGTGCCAGCAGTTCAGGGGGGCGCGTTGAAAACACTGAAGCTTTCTTT.

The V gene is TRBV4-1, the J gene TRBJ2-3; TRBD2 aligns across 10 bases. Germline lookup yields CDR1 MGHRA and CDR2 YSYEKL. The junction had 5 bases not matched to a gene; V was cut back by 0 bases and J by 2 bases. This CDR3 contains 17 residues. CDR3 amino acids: CASSQEELAGNTDTQYF. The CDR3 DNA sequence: TGCGCCAGCAGCCAAGAAGAACTAGCGGGAAACACAGATACGCAGTATTTT.

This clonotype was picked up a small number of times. CDR3 in DNA: TGCGCCAGCAGCTGGCCGGGGGTGGGACAGTCACTCTACAATGAGCAGTTCTTC. It specifies CASSWPGVGQSLYNEQFF. The V and J genes are TRBV5-1 and TRBJ2-1; D might be TRBD1 (7 bases). The CDR3 totals 18 residues. Germline CDR1 SGHRS, CDR2 YFSETQ. V lost 3 bases, J lost 3 bases, and 22 bases lay in between. Drawing the rest from reference TRBV5-1 and TRBJ2-1, the complete variable domain is KAGVTQTPRYLIKTRGQQVTLSCSPISGHRSVSWYQQTPGQGLQFLFEYFSETQRNKGNFPGRFSGRQFSNSRSEMNVSTLELGDSALYLCASSWPGVGQSLYNEQFFGPGTRLTVL.

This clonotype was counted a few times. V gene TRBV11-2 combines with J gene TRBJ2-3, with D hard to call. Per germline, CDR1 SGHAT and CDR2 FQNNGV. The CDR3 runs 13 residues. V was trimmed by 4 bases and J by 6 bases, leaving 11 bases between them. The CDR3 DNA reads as TGTGCCAGCAGCTCCTCGTACCCTGATACGCAGTATTTT. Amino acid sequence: CASSSSYPDTQYF.

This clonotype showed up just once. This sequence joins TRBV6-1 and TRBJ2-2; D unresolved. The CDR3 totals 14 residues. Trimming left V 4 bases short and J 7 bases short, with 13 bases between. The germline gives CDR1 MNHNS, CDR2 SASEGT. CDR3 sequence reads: CASSVPAVDGELFF. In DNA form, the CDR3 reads TGTGCCAGCAGTGTTCCGGCGGTCGACGGGGAGCTGTTTTTT.

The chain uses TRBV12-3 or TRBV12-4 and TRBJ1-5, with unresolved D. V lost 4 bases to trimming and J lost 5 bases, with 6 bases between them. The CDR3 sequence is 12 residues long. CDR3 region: CASSSDHQPQHF. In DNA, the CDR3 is TGTGCCAGCAGTTCGGACCATCAGCCCCAGCATTTT.

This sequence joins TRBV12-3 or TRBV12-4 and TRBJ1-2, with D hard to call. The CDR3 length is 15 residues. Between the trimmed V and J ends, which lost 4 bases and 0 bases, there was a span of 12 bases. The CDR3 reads CASSCGRRPNYGYTF. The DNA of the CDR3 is TGTGCCAGCAGTTGCGGAAGGAGACCTAACTATGGCTACACCTTC.

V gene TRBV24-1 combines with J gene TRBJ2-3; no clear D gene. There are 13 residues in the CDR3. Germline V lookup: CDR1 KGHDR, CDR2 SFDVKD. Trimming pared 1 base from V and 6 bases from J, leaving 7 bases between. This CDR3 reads CATSDFQLDTQYF. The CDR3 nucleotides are TGTGCCACCAGTGATTTCCAATTGGATACGCAGTATTTT.

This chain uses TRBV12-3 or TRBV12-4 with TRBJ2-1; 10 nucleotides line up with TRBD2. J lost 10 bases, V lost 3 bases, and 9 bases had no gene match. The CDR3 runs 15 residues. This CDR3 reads CASSFSSGGTYEQFF. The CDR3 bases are TGTGCCAGCAGTTTCTCTAGCGGGGGAACCTACGAGCAGTTCTTC.

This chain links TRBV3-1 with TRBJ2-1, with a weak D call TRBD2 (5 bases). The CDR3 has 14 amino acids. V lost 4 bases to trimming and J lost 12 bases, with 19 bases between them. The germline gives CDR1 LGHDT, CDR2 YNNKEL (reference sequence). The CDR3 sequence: CASSPQKVAGVQFF. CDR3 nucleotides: TGTGCCAGCAGCCCCCAAAAGGTAGCCGGGGTGCAGTTCTTC.